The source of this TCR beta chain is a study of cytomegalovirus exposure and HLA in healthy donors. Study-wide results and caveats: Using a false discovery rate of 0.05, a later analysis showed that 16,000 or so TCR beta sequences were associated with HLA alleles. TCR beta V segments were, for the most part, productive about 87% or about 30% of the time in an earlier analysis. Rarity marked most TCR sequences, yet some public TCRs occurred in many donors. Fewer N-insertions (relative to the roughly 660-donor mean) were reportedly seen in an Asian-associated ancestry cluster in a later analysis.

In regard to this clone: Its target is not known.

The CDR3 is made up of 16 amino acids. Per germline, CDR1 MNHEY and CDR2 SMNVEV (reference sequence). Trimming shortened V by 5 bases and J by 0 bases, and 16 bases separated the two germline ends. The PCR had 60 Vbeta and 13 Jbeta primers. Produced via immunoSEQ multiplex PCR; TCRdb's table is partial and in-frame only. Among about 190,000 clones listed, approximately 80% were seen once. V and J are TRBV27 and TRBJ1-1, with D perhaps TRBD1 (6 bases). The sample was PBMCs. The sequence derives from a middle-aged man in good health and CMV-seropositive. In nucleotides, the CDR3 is TGTGCCAGCAGTGCCTTAATCGGGACAATGAACACTGAAGCTTTCTTT. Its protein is CASSALIGTMNTEAFF.